These 32 T cell receptor beta chains share one sample of origin, sequenced in a study of cytomegalovirus exposure and HLA in healthy donors. The PCR was carried out with 60 Vbeta primers and 13 Jbeta primers. Assay: immunoSEQ multiplex PCR; the TCRdb copy retains only in-frame clones and omits some. The sample yields some 90,000 clones, 81% seen once. The sequenced sample consisted of PBMCs. Receptors were obtained from a man between 40 and 49 years old in good health and CMV-seronegative.

The chain is built from TRBV2 and TRBJ1-5; D might be TRBD1 (5 bases). The ends were cut back, 7 bases at V and 0 bases at J, with 16 bases in the middle. The CDR3 extends over 16 amino acids. The germline CDR1 and CDR2 sequences are SNHLY and FYNNEI. CDR3 nucleotides: TGTGCCAGCACTAGACAGTTGATCTATAGCAATCAGCCCCAGCATTTT. Amino acids: CASTRQLIYSNQPQHF.

The V call is TRBV29-1, the J call TRBJ1-2; D is ambiguous. V shed 1 base and J shed 10 bases, with 13 bases lying between them. This CDR3 spans 12 amino acids. Looked up from germline, CDR1 is SQVTM and CDR2 is ANQGSEA. In DNA, the CDR3 is TGCAGCGTTGAAGTTCCTATGAGCCACTACACCTTC. This sequence encodes CSVEVPMSHYTF.

The chain links TRBV12-5 to TRBJ1-1; D gene uncertain. This CDR3 region has 15 residues. Germline loops: CDR1 LGHNT, CDR2 FRNRAP. Trimming removed 1 base at V and 4 bases at J, with 13 bases between. The CDR3 region is CASGLGLDWGTEAFF. The CDR3 DNA follows: TGTGCTAGTGGTTTGGGATTGGACTGGGGCACTGAAGCTTTCTTT.

The chain carries TRBV4-3 and TRBJ2-2; unclear D gene. Germline V CDR1 and CDR2: LGHNA, YSLEER. The CDR3 covers 16 residues. The ends were cut back, 0 bases at V and 2 bases at J, with 10 bases in the middle. CDR3 region: CASSQDLPRNTGELFF. The CDR3 region has the DNA TGCGCCAGCAGCCAAGATCTACCCCGCAACACCGGGGAGCTGTTTTTT.

The chain combines TRBV7-9 with TRBJ1-1, with no clear D. CDR3 size: 15 residues. CDR1 is SEHNR, CDR2 FQNEAQ, per germline (reference sequence). V lost 2 bases and J lost 4, with 14 bases in between. In DNA, the CDR3 is TGTGCCAGCAGCTTATTGGCAGGCGTCCGCACTGAAGCTTTCTTT. Its translation is CASSLLAGVRTEAFF.

This chain connects TRBV11-1 to TRBJ2-5; TRBD1 matches 7 bases. Germline CDR1 is SGHAT and CDR2 is FQDESV (reference sequence). The ends lost 4 bases at V and 5 bases at J; junction bases unmatched: 4. The CDR3 runs to 13 residues. This CDR3 reads CASSSGTVETQYF. CDR3 sequence (DNA): TGTGCCAGCAGCTCGGGGACAGTCGAGACCCAGTACTTC.

The rearrangement joins TRBV6-6 to TRBJ1-2, with TRBD1 identical over 8 bases. The CDR3 extends over 16 amino acids. V shed 6 bases and J 0 bases; nucleotides not matched to a gene: 9. The germline CDR1 and CDR2 sequences are MNHNY and SVGAGI (reference sequence). The CDR3 nucleotides are TGTGCCAGCAGCCGGACAGGGCAAGGAGCTAACTATGGCTACACCTTC. Translated, it gives CASSRTGQGANYGYTF.

This sequence joins TRBV5-4 and TRBJ2-1; 10 bases fit TRBD2. Looked up from germline, CDR1 is SGHNT and CDR2 is YYREEE (reference sequence). Germline trimming cut 2 bases from V and 6 bases from J; bases unmatched to any gene: 2. The CDR3 length is 14 residues. The chain's CDR3 is CASSLAGGLNEQFF. As DNA, the CDR3 is TGTGCCAGCAGCTTAGCGGGGGGGCTCAATGAGCAGTTCTTC.

The chain's CDR3 is CASSLQRHSYEQYF. The CDR3 coding sequence is TGTGCCAGCAGCCTCCAGAGACACTCCTACGAGCAGTACTTC. The V gene is TRBV14, the J gene TRBJ2-5; no firm D call. The DNA matches TRBJ2-7 better at its end, which makes the J call doubtful. The CDR3 is made up of 14 amino acids. Germline V CDR1 and CDR2: SGHDN, FVKESK.

The J gene is TRBJ2-3, the V gene TRBV18; weak D call: TRBD2 (6 bases). The CDR3 runs 14 residues. The ends were cut back, 1 base at V and 3 bases at J, with 8 bases in the middle. Germline V gene data show CDR1 as KGHSH and CDR2 as LQKENI. CDR3 sequence reads: CASSPQAGTDTQYF. The CDR3 nucleotides are TGTGCCAGCTCACCACAGGCGGGAACAGATACGCAGTATTTT.

The chain has TRBV5-1 and TRBJ2-5, with 7 bases fitting TRBD1. Trimming cost V 2 bases and J 3 bases; bases outside gene matches: 7. Germline CDR1 reads SGHRS; CDR2 reads YFSETQ. The CDR3 has 15 amino acids. The CDR3 loop reads CASSLADRVKETQYF. The CDR3 bases are TGCGCCAGCAGCTTAGCAGACAGGGTAAAAGAGACCCAGTACTTC.

The genes are TRBV30 and TRBJ1-2, with TRBD1 matching 8 bases. Looked up from germline, CDR1 is GTSNPN and CDR2 is SVGIG (reference sequence). CDR3 length equals 13 residues. V shed 4 bases and J 7 bases; nucleotides not matched to a gene: 8. The CDR3 loop reads CAWNSAGGSGYTF. The CDR3 DNA sequence: TGTGCCTGGAATTCAGCAGGGGGCAGTGGCTACACCTTC.

This chain uses TRBV6-1 with TRBJ1-2; no firm D call. Trimming took 6 bases from V and 1 from J, leaving 9 bases between them. CDR1 and CDR2 from the germline V gene are MNHNS and SASEGT. The CDR3 spans 13 residues. The CDR3 protein is CASRAVLNYGYTF. CDR3 coding DNA: TGTGCCAGCAGGGCTGTGCTTAACTATGGCTACACCTTC.

The chain employs TRBV7-2 and TRBJ2-5; 10 nucleotides line up with TRBD1. Germline V CDR1 and CDR2: SGHTA, FQGNSA. This CDR3 has 15 amino acids. Trimming at V came to 3 bases and at J to 5 bases, leaving 6 bases not matched to a gene. CDR3 loop: CASSFRDRGYETQYF. In DNA form, the CDR3 reads TGTGCCAGCAGCTTCCGGGACAGGGGATATGAGACCCAGTACTTC.

The V and J genes are TRBV4-1 and TRBJ1-2; D gene uncertain. Trimming removed 4 bases from V and 9 bases from J, with 18 bases in between. The CDR3 consists of 14 residues. Germline V lookup: CDR1 MGHRA, CDR2 YSYEKL. CDR3 in amino acids: CASSREGVSLSYTF. Here the CDR3 DNA reads TGCGCCAGCAGCCGGGAGGGAGTCTCCTTGAGCTACACCTTC.

V gene TRBV2 combines with J gene TRBJ1-2, with D possibly matching TRBD1 (6 bases). CDR1 is SNHLY and CDR2 is FYNNEI in the germline V gene. The CDR3 runs 14 residues. With 5 bases removed from V and 1 base from J, the gap between germline ends came to 11 bases. In DNA form, the CDR3 reads TGTGCCAGCAGTCTAGGACAGCTTAACTATGGCTACACCTTC. Protein sequence: CASSLGQLNYGYTF.

Written as DNA, the CDR3 is TGTGCCAGCAGGAGGAGCAGCACCTACGAGCAGTACTTC. The encoded protein is CASRRSSTYEQYF. The rearrangement uses TRBV6-1 and TRBJ2-5; no clear D gene. The DNA end is more similar to TRBJ2-7, so the J call may be wrong. Germline CDR1 and CDR2: MNHNS and SASEGT. This CDR3 region has 13 residues.

The chain couples TRBV11-2 to TRBJ2-2; 9 nucleotides align to TRBD2. CDR3 length: 16 amino acids. The V gene end was trimmed by 1 base and the J gene end by 4 bases; junction bases not matched to a gene: 4. Germline CDR1 is SGHAT and CDR2 is FQNNGV. CDR3 in DNA: TGTGCCAGCAGCTTAGCCGGGCGGGGGGGCACCGGGGAGCTGTTTTTT. This encodes CASSLAGRGGTGELFF. The full variable domain, rest sourced from reference TRBV11-2 and TRBJ2-2, is EAGVAQSPRYKIIEKRQSVAFWCNPISGHATLYWYQQILGQGPKLLIQFQNNGVVDDSQLPKDRFSAERLKGVDSTLKIQPAKLEDSAVYLCASSLAGRGGTGELFFGEGSRLTVL.

The chain carries TRBV7-8 and TRBJ1-6; no reliable D call. The germline V gene has CDR1 SGHVS and CDR2 FQNEAQ. CDR3 length: 18 amino acids. V lost 3 bases and J 0 bases, leaving 15 bases between the germline ends. The CDR3 protein is CASSFLRPGSSYNSPLHF. The CDR3 bases are TGTGCCAGCAGCTTTTTACGCCCGGGTAGCTCCTATAATTCACCCCTCCACTTT.

The chain couples TRBV27 to TRBJ2-6, with D tentatively TRBD1 (6 bases). The CDR3 spans 19 residues. The V and J ends lost 3 bases and 1 base respectively, with 19 bases between them. Germline V gives CDR1 MNHEY, CDR2 SMNVEV (reference sequence). CDR3 sequence reads: CASSLQGPTIGSGANVLTF. The CDR3 DNA reads as TGTGCCAGCAGTTTGCAGGGGCCAACGATCGGGTCTGGGGCCAACGTCCTGACTTTC.

The CDR3 reads CAKEGLAGPSGTDTQYF. CDR3 coding DNA: TGTGCCAAAGAAGGACTAGCGGGGCCATCTGGCACAGATACGCAGTATTTT. This chain joins TRBV7-9 and TRBJ2-3; TRBD2 matches 12 bases. Germline assignment: CDR1 SEHNR and CDR2 FQNEAQ (reference sequence). This CDR3 region has 17 residues. V dropped 10 bases and J dropped 1; count of bases not matched to a gene: 12. Using reference TRBV7-9 and TRBJ2-3 for the parts outside the CDR3, the full variable domain is DTGVSQNPRHKITKRGQNVTFRCDPISEHNRLYWYRQTLGQGPEFLTYFQNEAQLEKSRLLSDRFSAERPKGSFSTLEIQRTEQGDSAMYLCAKEGLAGPSGTDTQYFGPGTRLTVL.

The chain uses TRBV6-9 and TRBJ2-6; D unresolved. V dropped 5 bases and J dropped 0 bases, with 14 bases sitting between them. Germline loops: CDR1 MNHGY, CDR2 SVAAGI. This CDR3 comprises 17 residues. CDR3 amino acids: CASSPLSVNSGANVLTF. The CDR3 nucleotides are TGTGCCAGCAGTCCCCTGTCAGTTAACTCTGGGGCCAACGTCCTGACTTTC.

This clone has more than one count but fewer than ten. J is TRBJ1-6 and V is TRBV4-3, with a weak D call TRBD1 (5 bases). The germline V gene has CDR1 LGHNA and CDR2 YSLEER. The germline V and J ends were trimmed by 4 bases and 1 base, with 11 bases remaining between them. CDR3 length: 16 residues. The CDR3 DNA reads TGCGCCAGCAGCCTGGGGCATTCGTCCTATAATTCACCCCTCCACTTT. Residues: CASSLGHSSYNSPLHF.

The rearrangement joins TRBV6-1 to TRBJ2-3; 10 bases are a match to TRBD1. V dropped 2 bases and J dropped 2; count of bases not matched to a gene: 4. The germline V gene encodes CDR1 MNHNS and CDR2 SASEGT. There are 16 residues in the CDR3. CDR3 nucleotide sequence: TGTGCCAGCAGTGAATGGAGACAGGGGGCCACAGATACGCAGTATTTT. Translating gives CASSEWRQGATDTQYF.

The chain recombines TRBV7-2 with TRBJ2-5, with D possibly being TRBD2 (6 bases). Trimming took 3 bases from V and 7 from J, leaving 12 bases between them. The CDR3 covers 13 residues. Germline CDR1 SGHTA, CDR2 FQGNSA. The CDR3 loop is CASSLGPRGTQYF. CDR3 sequence (DNA): TGTGCCAGCAGCTTGGGCCCGCGGGGGACCCAGTACTTC.

This clone was seen just once. The chain employs TRBV29-1 and TRBJ2-1; 16 bases are a match to TRBD2. The V gene end was trimmed by 5 bases and the J gene end by 4 bases; junction bases not matched to a gene: 8. The CDR3 consists of 17 residues. Germline V gives CDR1 SQVTM, CDR2 ANQGSEA. DNA for the CDR3: TGCAGCGTTCGCGGGACTAGCGGGGGGGCAATTTACAATGAGCAGTTCTTC. It encodes CSVRGTSGGAIYNEQFF.

The genes are TRBV4-3 and TRBJ2-6; TRBD1 aligns across 9 bases. Trimming took 0 bases from V and 2 from J; bases not matched to a gene: 8. This CDR3 contains 19 residues. The germline V gene encodes CDR1 LGHNA and CDR2 YSLEER. The CDR3 nucleotides read TGCGCCAGCAGCCAAGACCCCGGGACAGGGTTCGCTGGGGCCAACGTCCTGACTTTC. It translates to CASSQDPGTGFAGANVLTF.

In its sample, this clone was seen a few times. The V and J genes are TRBV29-1 and TRBJ2-7; no clear D gene. This CDR3 region has 13 residues. Germline-derived CDR1 and CDR2 are SQVTM and ANQGSEA. Deletions cut 5 bases from V and 0 bases from J, with 11 bases between. CDR3 residues: CSVSYSNSYEQYF. The CDR3 coding sequence is TGCAGCGTTTCGTATAGCAACTCCTACGAGCAGTACTTC.

V is TRBV4-2 and J is TRBJ2-7; no firm D call. Judging by the DNA end, TRBJ2-5 fits better; the J call may be wrong. This CDR3 is built from 12 residues. The V gene's germline CDR1 is LGHNA and CDR2 YNFKEQ. This CDR3 reads CASSPSGETQYF. CDR3 DNA sequence: TGTGCCAGCAGCCCCTCCGGGGAGACCCAGTACTTC.

This clone was seen more than once but under ten times. The chain joins TRBV5-4 to TRBJ1-1; possibly TRBD1 for D (5 bases). Trimming shortened V by 5 bases and J by 6 bases, and 20 bases separated the two germline ends. The CDR3 is 15 amino acids. The germline V gene encodes CDR1 SGHNT and CDR2 YYREEE (reference sequence). CDR3 bases: TGTGCCAGCAGAACCAGCCGGACGTCGGGGGCTGAAGCTTTCTTT. This sequence encodes CASRTSRTSGAEAFF.

This rearrangement joins TRBV5-6 to TRBJ1-1; D is perhaps TRBD1 (5 bases). Trimming took 3 bases from V and 3 from J, leaving 9 bases between them. The CDR3 runs 13 residues. The germline V gene has CDR1 SGHDT and CDR2 YYEEEE. The CDR3 DNA follows: TGTGCCAGCAGCTCGGACACGGACACTGAAGCTTTCTTT. Protein sequence: CASSSDTDTEAFF.

CDR3 DNA: TGTGCCAGCAGTCAAGGGACAGACGCGTATCAGCCCCAGCATTTT. It codes for CASSQGTDAYQPQHF. V gene TRBV6-5 combines with J gene TRBJ1-5, with TRBD1 identical over 7 bases. This CDR3 comprises 15 residues. After removal of 5 bases from V and 5 bases from J, the junction contained 9 bases not matched to a gene. CDR1 is MNHEY, CDR2 SVGAGI, per germline.